One sample yielded the 2 T cell receptor beta chains listed below, sequenced in a study of blood T cells in healthy people across ages. A second PCR of about 6 to 11 cycles used a sample-barcoded 5' primer and a J-beta primer mix. TCRdb called the 5' RACE reads again in MiXCR, with one record for every CDR3 protein. Here the sample spans about a million distinct CDR3 sequences, around 48% being singletons. The specimen sequenced was blood. These receptors were collected from a man aged 25 to 40 in good health.

The V gene is TRBV3-1, the J gene TRBJ2-3, with 8 bases lining up with TRBD1. This CDR3 spans 16 amino acids. With 3 bases clipped from V and 4 bases from J, the junction kept 9 bases outside the gene matches. Germline-derived CDR1 and CDR2 are LGHDT and YNNKEL (reference sequence). As DNA, the CDR3 is TGTGCCAGCAGCCATTCGCGCAGGGGGCTCTCAGATACGCAGTATTTT. This sequence encodes CASSHSRRGLSDTQYF.

In its sample, this clonotype was seen a few times. J is TRBJ2-7 and V is TRBV5-6; 8 bases agree with TRBD1. The CDR3 extends over 17 amino acids. V was clipped by 3 bases and J by 0 bases; unmatched bases: 11. The germline gives CDR1 SGHDT, CDR2 YYEEEE. The CDR3 loop is CASSSPTGTGFSYEQYF. CDR3 nucleotides: TGTGCCAGCAGCTCCCCGACCGGGACAGGTTTCTCCTACGAGCAGTACTTC.